This T cell receptor (beta chain) was identified during a study of tumor-infiltrating lymphocytes in primary liver carcinoma (dated by TCRdb to the late 2010s). About the study as a whole: The five patients, three men and two women aged 30 to 69 years, had hepatocellular carcinoma (four) or combined HCC and intrahepatic cholangiocarcinoma (one). Repertoires from technical replicates were highly reproducible, with mean shared-clone rates roughly 0.89 and correlation coefficients above 0.95. The tumors of the five patients were staged as T1-T3 N0M0, with maximum diameters ranging from roughly 4 to 10 cm. A total of about 35 specimens from 5 patients went through TCRbeta repertoire sequencing, namely 25 tumor regions, 5 adjacent noncancerous liver tissues and 5 peripheral blood samples. Each sample produced roughly 3.5 to 7.13 million productive TCRbeta reads, and read depth showed no significant difference between tissue types. To link TCRbeta repertoire diversity with the local molecular phenotype, the 25 to 30 tumor region samples were profiled using Agilent mRNA microarrays. For each liver tumor, the study sampled five regions along with adjacent normal tissue and blood, and applied TCRbeta repertoire sequencing, expression microarrays and whole-exome sequencing. Summary of the overall study and its limitations: Pairs of tumor regions showed greater repertoire overlap (mean around 36%) than tumor-adjacent pairs (around 17%) or tumor-blood pairs (about 14%), which is consistent with antigen-driven expansion. Because the samples were bulk and unsorted, CD4+ and CD8+ T cell repertoires could not be compared. Only about 7.5-25% of top clones were found in all five regions of a tumor, suggesting spatial heterogeneity of tumor-infiltrating T cells. Compared with blood, tumors had a significantly larger share of the repertoire taken up by the top 250 clones (p = 0.039). Only the TCR beta chain was sequenced, which likely underestimates true repertoire diversity because unpaired alpha chains were not captured. Only a few patients were included in the study, and the authors note that the findings should be validated in a larger study.

Without any cell sorting, total RNA and DNA were extracted together from around 18-30 mg of bulk tissue using the AllPrep DNA/RNA mini kit. Between November 2015 and March 2016, several patients in China with histopathologically diagnosed primary liver carcinoma had their tumors surgically resected. Chronic HBV infection was present in the patients, and the patients were treatment-naive at sampling. Five spatially separated regions were sampled per tumor: superior, inferior, left-lateral and right-lateral poles, plus the tumor centre. Histology showed that every tumor sample contained more than 75% viable tumor cells. Each fresh piece of tumor and adjacent tissue was cut in two, with one half stored in RNAlater at -80 degrees C and the other half sent for histology. This clonotype has only a few counts. It has no known antigen specificity. A read error may be the cause here, since a much bigger clone is one base away.

A constant-region primer and ProtoScript II reverse transcriptase were used to reverse-transcribe TCRbeta-specific cDNA from roughly 480 ng total RNA. TCRbeta libraries were built with three nested multiplex PCR rounds, a slightly modified ARM-PCR procedure. Each of the first two PCR rounds ran for approximately 10 cycles using multiplex TRBV1-TRBV30 forward primers together with a Cbeta reverse primer. A final 25-cycle PCR with Deep VentR polymerase added sample barcodes and Illumina adapters. Amplicons of 200-500 bp were gel-purified with a QIAquick gel extraction kit before sequencing. The TCRbeta amplicons were sequenced with 250-bp paired-end reads on an Illumina HiSeq 2500. In the source study's methods: Trimmomatic v0.33 was used to quality-trim the reads, and FLASH v1.2.11 was used to merge paired reads so that full CDR3 sequences could be recovered. V, D and J germline segments were assigned to the rearranged TCRbeta sequences using MiGEC v1.2.1b. Clonotype statistics and Shannon-Wiener diversity indices were calculated with VDJtools v1.0.0. Except for diversity analysis, only the 250 most abundant clonotypes of each sample were used in subsequent analyses to reduce sampling bias. TCRdb reanalyzed the raw reads on its own, using fastp at Q25 for trimming and MiXCR for clone calling, and kept in-frame beta chains. Each CDR3 protein appears once, grouped with its most common genes and DNA. The V and J calls and clone size are TCRdb's, not the authors'. This sample holds roughly 78,000 distinct CDR3 sequences; 71% were observed only once. The top ten clones comprise roughly 15% of the sample.

The germline V gene (reference sequence) specifies GTSNPN as CDR1 and SVGIG as CDR2. V loses 5 bases, J loses 4 bases, and the germline ends lie 8 bases apart. From its cysteine to its phenylalanine, the CDR3 spans 12 amino acids. This entry keeps only the CDR3 DNA: 36 bases, framed from base 1. The source is a woman aged 55-69 years with primary liver carcinoma and hepatitis B virus infection. This chain joins TRBV30 to TRBJ2-2, with the identity of the D gene unclear. Sequencing input: liver tumor tissue from sampling region 4. The cell subset or site label, as the study defines it: tumor region T4, right-lateral pole. Here the CDR3 is given as CAWGRVTGELFF. The DNA sequence follows: TGTGCCTGGGGTAGGGTCACCGGGGAGCTGTTTTTT. With the rest looked up from the reference TRBV30 and TRBJ2-2 genes rather than sequenced, the full variable domain is SQTIHQWPATLVQPVGSPLSLECTVEGTSNPNLYWYRQAAGRGLQLLFYSVGIGQISSEVPQNLSASRPQDRQFILSSKKLLLSDSGFYLCAWGRVTGELFFGEGSRLTVL.